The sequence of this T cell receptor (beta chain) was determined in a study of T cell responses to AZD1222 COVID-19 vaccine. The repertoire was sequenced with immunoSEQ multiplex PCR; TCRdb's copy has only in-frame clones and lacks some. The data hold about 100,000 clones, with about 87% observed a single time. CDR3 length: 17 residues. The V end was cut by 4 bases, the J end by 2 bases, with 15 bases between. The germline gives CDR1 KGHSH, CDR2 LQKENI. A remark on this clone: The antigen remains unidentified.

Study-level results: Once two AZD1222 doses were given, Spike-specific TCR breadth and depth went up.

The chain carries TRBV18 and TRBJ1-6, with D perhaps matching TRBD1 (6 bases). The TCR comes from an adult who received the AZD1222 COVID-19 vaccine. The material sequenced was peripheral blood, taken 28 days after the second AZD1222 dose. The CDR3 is CASSLLEQGTYNSPLHF. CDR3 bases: TGTGCCAGCTCACTTCTGGAACAGGGAACCTATAATTCACCCCTCCACTTT.